A single sample is the source of the 19 T cell receptor beta chains below, sequenced in a study of long-term antiretroviral therapy in people with HIV. Run at survey level, the immunoSEQ assay was version v3.0. Method: immunoSEQ multiplex PCR; TCRdb's copy keeps in-frame clones and lacks some. The table records roughly 24,000 clones, approximately 90% of them present only once. The source material was unsorted PBMCs, sampled 0.6 years after starting antiretroviral therapy. The source is a man in his sixties with HIV.

The V and J genes are TRBV18 and TRBJ1-1, with D perhaps TRBD1 (6 bases). The CDR3 contains 15 residues. Germline assignment: CDR1 KGHSH and CDR2 LQKENI. The V end was cut by 3 bases, the J end by 3 bases, with 14 bases between. The chain's CDR3 is CASSPQDRLYTEAFF. The CDR3 coding sequence is TGTGCCAGCTCACCCCAGGACAGACTTTACACTGAAGCTTTCTTT. Complete variable domain (other parts from reference TRBV18 and TRBJ1-1): NAGVMQNPRHLVRRRGQEARLRCSPMKGHSHVYWYRQLPEEGLKFMVYLQKENIIDESGMPKERFSAEFPKEGPSILRIQQVVRGDSAAYFCASSPQDRLYTEAFFGQGTRLTVV.

The V call is TRBV5-1, the J call TRBJ2-5; D perhaps matches TRBD2 (6 bases). Germline values: CDR1 SGHRS, CDR2 YFSETQ. This CDR3 is 17 amino acids long. V lost 0 bases, J lost 5 bases, and 20 bases lay in between. The CDR3, as DNA: TGCGCCAGCAGCTTGGCTCCCCTGGCGGGATTGACGGAGACCCAGTACTTC. This gives the protein CASSLAPLAGLTETQYF.

The genes are TRBV7-2 and TRBJ2-7; either TRBD1 or TRBD2 may fit D (5 bases each). This CDR3 contains 16 residues. The ends were cut back, 5 bases at V and 0 bases at J, with 17 bases in the middle. CDR1 and CDR2 from the germline V gene are SGHTA and FQGNSA. The CDR3 loop reads CASSRLPGTGSYEQYF. The CDR3 region has the DNA TGTGCCAGCAGCCGACTCCCGGGGACGGGCTCCTACGAGCAGTACTTC.

The V call is TRBV5-5, the J call TRBJ2-1; TRBD2 agrees at 14 bases. CDR1 SGHKS and CDR2 YYEKEE come from the germline V gene (reference sequence). Trimming took 3 bases from V and 1 from J; bases not matched to a gene: 6. This CDR3 has 18 residues. CDR3 in amino acids: CASSSRWTSGGSYNEQFF. CDR3 sequence (DNA): TGTGCCAGCAGCTCCAGGTGGACTAGCGGGGGGTCCTACAATGAGCAGTTCTTC. The variable domain in full, completed from reference TRBV5-5 and TRBJ2-1, reads DAGVTQSPTHLIKTRGQQVTLRCSPISGHKSVSWYQQVLGQGPQFIFQYYEKEERGRGNFPDRFSARQFPNYSSELNVNALLLGDSALYLCASSSRWTSGGSYNEQFFGPGTRLTVL.

This clone is a singleton in its sample. The V call is TRBV5-1, the J call TRBJ2-7, with 12 bases lining up with TRBD2. Looked up from germline, CDR1 is SGHRS and CDR2 is YFSETQ. The V gene end was trimmed by 4 bases and the J gene end by 2 bases; junction bases not matched to a gene: 4. The CDR3 is 15 amino acids. The CDR3 DNA sequence: TGCGCCAGCAGCCGCGGACTAGCGGGGACCTACGAGCAGTACTTC. Protein product: CASSRGLAGTYEQYF.

This chain joins TRBV18 and TRBJ1-3, with 9 nucleotides matching TRBD1. J gave up 2 bases and V 2 bases, and 16 bases lay outside the gene matches. The CDR3 covers 20 residues. The V gene's germline CDR1 is KGHSH and CDR2 LQKENI. The CDR3 DNA reads TGTGCCAGCTCACCAGAGCGGGACAGGGTGAAGAGGCTCCCTGGAAACACCATATATTTT. Its translation is CASSPERDRVKRLPGNTIYF.

The genes are TRBV18 and TRBJ2-5, with 8 positions matching TRBD2. Unmatched junction bases numbered 11, after V lost 4 bases and J lost 4 bases. Germline V gene data show CDR1 as KGHSH and CDR2 as LQKENI. The CDR3 sequence is 16 residues long. In DNA, the CDR3 is TGTGCCAGCTCACAAGAACGGACAGCGGGGGCAGAGACCCAGTACTTC. Amino acids: CASSQERTAGAETQYF.

The CDR3 nucleotides are TGTGCCAGCAGCCCAGGGGGAGCCCGCCACAGTGAGCAGTTCTTC. Translation: CASSPGGARHSEQFF. The chain carries TRBV7-2 and TRBJ2-1, with TRBD1 matching 7 bases. The V segment lost 5 bases and the J segment 9 bases; nucleotides outside the gene matches: 13. This CDR3 has 15 amino acids. Germline CDR1 and CDR2: SGHTA and FQGNSA.

The V call is TRBV5-1, the J call TRBJ1-4, with 8 nucleotides matching TRBD1. After removal of 4 bases from V and 8 bases from J, the junction contained 7 bases not matched to a gene. CDR1 and CDR2 (germline): SGHRS, YFSETQ. The CDR3 consists of 14 residues. The CDR3 protein is CASSPNRGREKLFF. CDR3 sequence (DNA): TGCGCCAGCAGCCCGAACAGGGGGAGGGAAAAACTGTTTTTT.

The chain links TRBV6-5 to TRBJ2-1, with D perhaps TRBD2 (5 bases). The germline V gene encodes CDR1 MNHEY and CDR2 SVGAGI. CDR3 length: 12 residues. The V end was cut by 4 bases, the J end by 9 bases, with 10 bases between. DNA for the CDR3: TGTGCCAGCAGTTCAAGCGGTATTGAGCAGTTCTTC. As protein: CASSSSGIEQFF.

In this sample, this clone turned up a few times. The chain has TRBV27 and TRBJ2-7, with a tentative D call TRBD2 (5 bases). The CDR3 covers 13 residues. Trimming shortened V by 7 bases and J by 2 bases, and 12 bases separated the two germline ends. The V gene's germline CDR1 is MNHEY and CDR2 SMNVEV (reference sequence). CDR3 residues: CASMRAGPYEQYF. The CDR3, as DNA: TGTGCCAGCATGCGGGCAGGTCCCTACGAGCAGTACTTC.

Here the CDR3 reads CASSKQGAEGQPQHF. The CDR3 DNA reads TGCGCCAGCAGCAAACAGGGGGCGGAGGGGCAGCCCCAGCATTTT. The chain employs TRBV5-1 and TRBJ1-5; 9 bases agree with TRBD1. V trimming: 4 bases; J trimming: 7 bases; junction bases outside the gene matches: 9. CDR1 SGHRS and CDR2 YFSETQ come from the germline V gene. This CDR3 is 15 amino acids long.

This chain connects TRBV29-1 to TRBJ2-3; the D is unclear. V lost 5 bases and J 2 bases, leaving 11 bases between the germline ends. Germline V CDR1 and CDR2: SQVTM, ANQGSEA. This CDR3 contains 13 residues. CDR3 in amino acids: CSVSFTTTDTQYF. CDR3 sequence (DNA): TGCAGCGTTAGCTTCACTACCACAGATACGCAGTATTTT.

The chain carries TRBV4-2 and TRBJ2-7; 7 bases match TRBD1. Germline CDR1 and CDR2: LGHNA and YNFKEQ. V gave up 1 base and J gave up 5 bases; unmatched junction bases: 8. This CDR3 has 15 amino acids. This CDR3 reads CASSQVEGQSHEQYF. CDR3 in DNA: TGTGCCAGCAGCCAAGTCGAGGGACAGAGCCACGAGCAGTACTTC.

The rearrangement joins TRBV30 to TRBJ1-5, with D perhaps matching TRBD1 (6 bases). The germline CDR1 and CDR2 sequences are GTSNPN and SVGIG (reference sequence). This CDR3 contains 14 residues. The V gene lost 2 bases and the J gene lost 3 bases, with 11 bases spanning the gap. The CDR3: CAWSTGTLNQPQHF. The CDR3 DNA reads as TGTGCCTGGAGTACAGGGACACTCAATCAGCCCCAGCATTTT. The full variable domain, in which reference TRBV30 and TRBJ1-5 provide the parts outside the CDR3, is SQTIHQWPATLVQPVGSPLSLECTVEGTSNPNLYWYRQAAGRGLQLLFYSVGIGQISSEVPQNLSASRPQDRQFILSSKKLLLSDSGFYLCAWSTGTLNQPQHFGDGTRLSIL.

This clone appeared a few times. The chain recombines TRBV6-6 with TRBJ2-7; the D is unclear. Germline CDR1 is MNHNY and CDR2 is SVGAGI (reference sequence). V gave up 6 bases and J gave up 3 bases, with 15 bases separating them. CDR3 length equals 14 residues. CDR3 sequence: CASSPDTLSYEQYF. DNA for the CDR3: TGTGCCAGCAGCCCCGACACTCTCAGCTACGAGCAGTACTTC.

In this sample, this clone turned up a few times. The V gene is TRBV14, the J gene TRBJ2-5; D could derive from TRBD1 or TRBD2 (6 bases each). Trimming removed 1 base at V and 5 bases at J, with 14 bases between. The length of the CDR3 is 15 residues. The germline V gene has CDR1 SGHDN and CDR2 FVKESK. CDR3 loop: CASSQGLGGRETQYF. CDR3 bases: TGTGCCAGCAGCCAAGGTCTCGGGGGCAGGGAGACCCAGTACTTC. Using reference TRBV14 and TRBJ2-5 for the parts outside the CDR3, the full variable domain is EAGVTQFPSHSVIEKGQTVTLRCDPISGHDNLYWYRRVMGKEIKFLLHFVKESKQDESGMPNNRFLAERTGGTYSTLKVQPAELEDSGVYFCASSQGLGGRETQYFGPGTRLLVL.

The chain joins TRBV7-2 to TRBJ2-2; TRBD2 matches at 8 bases. CDR3 length: 18 amino acids. Germline V lookup: CDR1 SGHTA, CDR2 FQGNSA. The V segment lost 8 bases and the J segment 4 bases; nucleotides outside the gene matches: 18. This CDR3 is CASGRPLSGKPPTGELFF. CDR3 coding DNA: TGTGCCAGCGGGCGACCCCTTAGCGGGAAGCCACCCACCGGGGAGCTGTTTTTT.

This clone was counted a single time. This CDR3 is CASSMQGYNEQFF. CDR3 sequence (DNA): TGTGCCAGTAGTATGCAGGGCTACAATGAGCAGTTCTTC. This rearrangement joins TRBV19 to TRBJ2-1; D is perhaps TRBD1 (5 bases). Per the germline V gene, CDR1 is LNHDA and CDR2 is SQIVND (reference sequence). V lost 3 bases, J lost 3 bases, and 6 bases lay in between. The CDR3 runs to 13 residues.